A single TCR beta chain is shown here with its context. No cognate antigen has been identified for it. Base qualities are missing; no much larger clone stands one base away. Library prep was done by the immunoSEQ multiplex PCR assay. As stored in TCRdb, this immuneACCESS dataset retains in-frame rearrangements with V and J assigned. A fraction of the clones does not appear; measured against another copy, unresolved V genes explain less than half of the discrepancy, and the remainder lacks a known reason. Across this sample there are around 59,000 clones, with 92% seen only once. Together, the top ten hold less than 3.5% of the sample. The CDR3, cysteine through phenylalanine, is 17 amino acids long. The kept DNA is CDR3 alone, 51 bases in frame from the first base. Via the germline V gene (reference sequence), CDR1 is MNHEY and CDR2 SMNVEV. V is pared back by 1 base and J by 6 bases, with 18 bases lying between the germline termini.

The sample is drawn from a study of T cell changes during pregnancy in multiple sclerosis (dated by TCRdb to the late 2010s). As for the study more broadly: The study looked at changes in the T cell repertoire across pregnancy in women with multiple sclerosis.

In this chain, TRBV27 is recombined with TRBJ2-2; no D segment can be confidently identified. The specimen was peripheral blood, collected in the third trimester of pregnancy. The TCR was taken from a female donor in good health, enrolled as a control in a pregnancy study. CDR3 protein: CASSLFSRMGVAGELFF. At the DNA level, the sequence is TGTGCCAGCAGTTTATTCTCGAGGATGGGTGTAGCCGGGGAGCTGTTTTTT.